In its sample, the clone carrying this T cell receptor (beta chain) was seen many times. TCRdb redid the calling of the RACE reads with MiXCR, one entry per CDR3 protein. The table records over 300,000 distinct CDR3 sequences, 4% to 6% of them present only once. The germline V and J ends were trimmed by 3 bases and 12 bases, with 14 bases remaining between them. CDR3 size: 13 residues. CDR1 is KGHDR and CDR2 is SFDVKD in the germline V gene. The data belong to a study of human T cells and chemical hapten exposure. As for time point: pre-sensitization, week 0. Stated treatment: therapeutic diphenylcyclopropenone sensitization with weekly scalp DPC.

The sequencing used whole blood, collected in connection with sensitization to the hapten diphenylcyclopropenone (DPC). The source is a woman in her forties or fifties with alopecia areata. Some clones in this sample may be carry-over from other donors' samples. The rearrangement uses TRBV24-1 and TRBJ2-1; D may be TRBD2 (6 bases). CDR3 region: CATSDPTGTRQFF. The CDR3 DNA reads as TGTGCCACCAGTGATCCAACCGGGACTCGGCAGTTCTTC.